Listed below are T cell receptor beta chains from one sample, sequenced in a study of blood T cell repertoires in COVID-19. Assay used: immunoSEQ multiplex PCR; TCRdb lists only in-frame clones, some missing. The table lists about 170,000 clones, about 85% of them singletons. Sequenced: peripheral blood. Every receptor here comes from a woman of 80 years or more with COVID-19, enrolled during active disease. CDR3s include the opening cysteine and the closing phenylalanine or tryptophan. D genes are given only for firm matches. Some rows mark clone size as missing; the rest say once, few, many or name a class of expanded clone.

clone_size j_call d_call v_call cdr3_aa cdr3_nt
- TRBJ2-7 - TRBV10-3 CAISDVFLSSYEQYF TGTGCCATCAGTGACGTATTCCTGAGCTCCTACGAGCAGTACTTC
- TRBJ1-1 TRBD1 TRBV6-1 CASSEDRNKMNTEAFF TGTGCCAGCAGTGAGGACAGGAATAAAATGAACACTGAAGCTTTCTTT
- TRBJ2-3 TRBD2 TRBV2 CASRGTSADTQYF TGTGCCAGCAGAGGGACTAGTGCAGATACGCAGTATTTT
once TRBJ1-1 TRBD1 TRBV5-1 CASRAWGQLNTEAFF TGCGCCAGCCGCGCCTGGGGACAGTTAAACACTGAAGCTTTCTTT
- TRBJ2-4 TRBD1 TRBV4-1 CASSQEGTGASGENIQYF TGCGCCAGCAGCCAAGAAGGGACAGGGGCCTCTGGGGAAAACATTCAGTACTTC
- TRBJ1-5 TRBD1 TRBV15 CATSFDRGSNQPQHF TGTGCCACCAGCTTCGACAGGGGAAGCAATCAGCCCCAGCATTTT
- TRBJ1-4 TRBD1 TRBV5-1 CASSPTGGAEKLFF TGCGCCAGCAGCCCGACAGGGGGTGCTGAAAAACTGTTTTTT
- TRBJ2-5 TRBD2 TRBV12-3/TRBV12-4 CASSLGGGETQYF TGTGCCAGCAGTTTAGGGGGGGGAGAGACCCAGTACTTC
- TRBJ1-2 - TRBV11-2 CASSLDLARSYGYTF TGTGCCAGCAGCTTAGATCTGGCCAGGTCCTATGGCTACACCTTC
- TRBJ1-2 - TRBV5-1 CASSLGAGNYGYTF TGCGCCAGCAGCTTGGGGGCGGGGAACTATGGCTACACCTTC
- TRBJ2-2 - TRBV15 CATSRDLRQGGELFF TGTGCCACCAGCAGAGATCTTAGGCAGGGAGGGGAGCTGTTTTTT
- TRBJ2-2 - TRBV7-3 CASSLTGPGELFF TGTGCCAGCAGCCTCACAGGGCCCGGGGAGCTGTTTTTT
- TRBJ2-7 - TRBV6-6 CATTDIPSYEQYF TGTGCCACCACGGACATTCCCTCCTACGAGCAGTACTTC
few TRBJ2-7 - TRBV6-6 CASSYNSRFSYEQYF TGTGCCAGCAGTTACAACTCACGATTCTCCTACGAGCAGTACTTC
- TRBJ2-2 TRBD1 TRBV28 CASSKVGQGKNTGELFF TGTGCCAGCAGCAAAGTTGGACAGGGAAAGAACACCGGGGAGCTGTTTTTT
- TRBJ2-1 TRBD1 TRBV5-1 CASSLGDRVNSYNEQFF TGCGCCAGCAGCTTGGGGGACAGGGTTAACTCCTACAATGAGCAGTTCTTC
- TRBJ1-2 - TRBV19 CASSEEGTFLGYTF TGTGCCAGTAGTGAGGAGGGGACGTTTCTGGGCTACACCTTC
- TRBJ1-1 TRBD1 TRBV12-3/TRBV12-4 CASSLGQGSEAFF TGTGCCAGCAGTTTGGGACAGGGCTCTGAAGCTTTCTTT
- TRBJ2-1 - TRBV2 CASSEMAFQFF TGTGCCAGCAGTGAAATGGCTTTCCAGTTCTTC
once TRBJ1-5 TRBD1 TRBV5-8 CASSWDRGTGGQPQHF TGTGCCAGCAGCTGGGACAGGGGAACGGGGGGTCAGCCCCAGCATTTT
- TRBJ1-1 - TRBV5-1 CASSQNTEAFF TGCGCCAGCAGCCAGAACACTGAAGCTTTCTTT
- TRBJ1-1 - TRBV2 CASSEGGGRGREAFF TGTGCCAGCAGTGAAGGGGGGGGCAGGGGACGAGAAGCTTTCTTT
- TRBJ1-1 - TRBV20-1 CSAKGGGAAFF TGCAGTGCAAAGGGGGGGGGCGCAGCTTTCTTT
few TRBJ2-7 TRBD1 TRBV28 CASHPGQGAYEQYF TGTGCCAGCCATCCGGGACAGGGGGCTTACGAGCAGTACTTC
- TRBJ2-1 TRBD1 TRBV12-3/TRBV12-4 CASRETGVGEQFF TGTGCCAGCAGGGAGACAGGGGTAGGCGAGCAGTTCTTC
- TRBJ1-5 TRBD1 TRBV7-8 CASSLTGDRGQPQHF TGTGCCAGCAGCTTAACCGGGGACAGGGGGCAACCCCAGCATTTT
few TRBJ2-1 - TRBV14 CASSQQSRGAENEQFF TGTGCCAGCAGCCAACAATCAAGGGGCGCGGAGAATGAGCAGTTCTTC
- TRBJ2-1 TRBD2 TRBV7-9 CASSRRTSGSSYNEQFF TGTGCCAGCTCTCGACGTACTAGCGGGAGCTCCTACAATGAGCAGTTCTTC
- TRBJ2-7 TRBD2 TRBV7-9 CASSLAASYEQYF TGTGCCAGCAGTCTAGCGGCATCTTACGAGCAGTACTTC
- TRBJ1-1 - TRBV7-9 CASSLSAGAGEAFF TGTGCCAGCAGCTTAAGCGCAGGGGCAGGTGAAGCTTTCTTT
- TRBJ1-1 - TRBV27 CASSLNQFRGYREAFF TGTGCCAGCAGTTTAAACCAGTTTCGGGGATACCGTGAAGCTTTCTTT
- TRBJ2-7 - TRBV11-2 CASSPVLLYEQYF TGTGCCAGCAGCCCCGTTCTACTCTACGAGCAGTACTTC
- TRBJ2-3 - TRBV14 CASSPKPGLNTDTQYF TGTGCCAGCAGTCCAAAACCAGGACTAAACACAGATACGCAGTATTTT
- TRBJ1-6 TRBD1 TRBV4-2 CASSSQGEVGSPLHF TGTGCCAGCAGCTCACAGGGGGAAGTAGGTTCACCCCTCCACTTT
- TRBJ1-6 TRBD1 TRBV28 CASRGQGNSPLHF TGTGCCAGCAGGGGACAGGGTAATTCACCCCTCCACTTT
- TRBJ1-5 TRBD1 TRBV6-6 CASMGQGDQPQHF TGTGCCAGCATGGGACAGGGTGATCAGCCCCAGCATTTT
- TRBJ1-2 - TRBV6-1 CASSEALSGYYGYTF TGTGCCAGCAGTGAAGCGCTGTCAGGGTACTATGGCTACACCTTC
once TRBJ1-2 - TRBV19 CASSMLAAYGYTF TGTGCCAGTAGTATGTTGGCCGCCTATGGCTACACCTTC
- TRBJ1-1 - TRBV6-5 CASSPQEGTQAFF TGTGCCAGCAGTCCCCAGGAGGGGACCCAAGCTTTCTTT
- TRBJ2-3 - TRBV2 CASSSLADTQYF TGTGCCAGCAGTTCTCTAGCAGATACGCAGTATTTT
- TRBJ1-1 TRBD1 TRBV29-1 CSVTGAAHTEAFF TGCAGCGTTACAGGGGCTGCCCACACTGAAGCTTTCTTT
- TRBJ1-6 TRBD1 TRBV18 CASSLDRDPRSPLHF TGTGCCAGCTCCCTTGACAGGGATCCTAGATCACCCCTCCACTTT
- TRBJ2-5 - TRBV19 CASRQVLGNAGASSAQYF TGTGCCAGTAGACAGGTGCTAGGGAATGCGGGGGCGTCCTCGGCCCAGTACTTC